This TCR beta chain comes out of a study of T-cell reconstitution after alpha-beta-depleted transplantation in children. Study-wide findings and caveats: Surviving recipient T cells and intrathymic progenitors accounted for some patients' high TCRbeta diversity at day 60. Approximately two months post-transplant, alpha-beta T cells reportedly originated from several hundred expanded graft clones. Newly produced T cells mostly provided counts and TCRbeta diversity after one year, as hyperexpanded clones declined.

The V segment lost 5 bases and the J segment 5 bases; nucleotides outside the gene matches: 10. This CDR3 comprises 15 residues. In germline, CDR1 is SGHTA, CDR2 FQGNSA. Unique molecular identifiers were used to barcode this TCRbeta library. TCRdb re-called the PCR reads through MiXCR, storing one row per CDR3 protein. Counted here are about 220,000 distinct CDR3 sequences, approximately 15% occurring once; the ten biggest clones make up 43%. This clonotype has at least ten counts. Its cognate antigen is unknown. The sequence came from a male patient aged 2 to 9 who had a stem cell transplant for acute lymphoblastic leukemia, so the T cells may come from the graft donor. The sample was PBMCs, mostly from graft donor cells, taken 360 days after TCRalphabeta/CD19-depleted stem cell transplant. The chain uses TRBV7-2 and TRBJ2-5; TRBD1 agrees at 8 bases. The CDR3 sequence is CASSPSTGVGETQYF. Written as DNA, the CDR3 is TGTGCCAGCAGCCCCTCGACAGGGGTAGGGGAGACCCAGTACTTC.